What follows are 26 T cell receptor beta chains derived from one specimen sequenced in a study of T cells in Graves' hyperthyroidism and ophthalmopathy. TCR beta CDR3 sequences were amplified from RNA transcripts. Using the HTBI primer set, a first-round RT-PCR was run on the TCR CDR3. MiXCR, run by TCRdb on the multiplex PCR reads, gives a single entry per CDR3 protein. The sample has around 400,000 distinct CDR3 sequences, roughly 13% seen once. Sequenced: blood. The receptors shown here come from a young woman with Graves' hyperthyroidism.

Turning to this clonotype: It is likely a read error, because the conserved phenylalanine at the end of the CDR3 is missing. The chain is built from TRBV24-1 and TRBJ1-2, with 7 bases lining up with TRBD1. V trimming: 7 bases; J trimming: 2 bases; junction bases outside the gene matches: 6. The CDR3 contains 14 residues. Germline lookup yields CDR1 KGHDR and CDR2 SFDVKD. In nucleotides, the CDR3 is TGTGCCACCAGCCAAGGACAGGACAACTATGGCTACACCGTC. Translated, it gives CATSQGQDNYGYTV.

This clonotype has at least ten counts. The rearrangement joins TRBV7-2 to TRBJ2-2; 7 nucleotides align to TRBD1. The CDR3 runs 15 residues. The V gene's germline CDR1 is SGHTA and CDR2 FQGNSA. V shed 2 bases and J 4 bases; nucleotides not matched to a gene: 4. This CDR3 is CASSLRDRITGELFF. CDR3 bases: TGTGCCAGCAGCTTAAGGGACAGAATCACCGGGGAGCTGTTTTTT.

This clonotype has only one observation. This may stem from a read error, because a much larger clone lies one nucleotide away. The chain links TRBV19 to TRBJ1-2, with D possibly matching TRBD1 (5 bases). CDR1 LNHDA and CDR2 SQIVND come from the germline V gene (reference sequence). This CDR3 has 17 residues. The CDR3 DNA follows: TGTGCCAGTGGTATCGTGGGGACTGATACTGATCACTATGGCTACACCTTC. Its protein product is CASGIVGTDTDHYGYTF.

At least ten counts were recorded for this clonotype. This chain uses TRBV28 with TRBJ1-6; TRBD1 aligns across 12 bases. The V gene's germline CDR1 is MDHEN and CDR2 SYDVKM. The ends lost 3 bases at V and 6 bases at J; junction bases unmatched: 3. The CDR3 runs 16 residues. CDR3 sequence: CASSFPGQGANSPLHF. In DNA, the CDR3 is TGTGCCAGCAGTTTTCCGGGACAGGGGGCTAATTCACCCCTCCACTTT.

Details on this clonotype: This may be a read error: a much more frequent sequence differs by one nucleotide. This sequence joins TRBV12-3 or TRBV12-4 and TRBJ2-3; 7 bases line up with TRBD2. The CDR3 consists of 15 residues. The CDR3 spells CVSSLARGMTDTQYF. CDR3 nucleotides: TGTGTCAGCAGTTTAGCGCGGGGGATGACAGATACGCAGTATTTT.

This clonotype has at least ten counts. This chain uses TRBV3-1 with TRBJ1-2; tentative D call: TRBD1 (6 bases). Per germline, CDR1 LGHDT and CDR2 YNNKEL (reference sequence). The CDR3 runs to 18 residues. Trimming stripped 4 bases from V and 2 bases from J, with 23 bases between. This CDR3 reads CASSLSTVWGHGNYGYTF. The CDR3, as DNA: TGTGCCAGCAGCCTATCCACTGTTTGGGGACACGGAAACTATGGCTACACCTTC.

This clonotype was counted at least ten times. The CDR3 sequence: CATFDRGNTGELFF. The CDR3 DNA reads TGTGCCACCTTCGACAGGGGCAACACCGGGGAGCTGTTTTTT. The chain has TRBV28 and TRBJ2-2; 8 bases line up with TRBD1. Germline trimming cut 10 bases from V and 2 bases from J; bases unmatched to any gene: 6. CDR1 is MDHEN and CDR2 is SYDVKM in the germline V gene. This CDR3 has 14 amino acids. Supplemented by reference TRBV28 and TRBJ2-2, the full variable domain reads DVKVTQSSRYLVKRTGEKVFLECVQDMDHENMFWYRQDPGLGLRLIYFSYDVKMKEKGDIPEGYSVSREKKERFSLILESASTNQTSMYLCATFDRGNTGELFFGEGSRLTVL.

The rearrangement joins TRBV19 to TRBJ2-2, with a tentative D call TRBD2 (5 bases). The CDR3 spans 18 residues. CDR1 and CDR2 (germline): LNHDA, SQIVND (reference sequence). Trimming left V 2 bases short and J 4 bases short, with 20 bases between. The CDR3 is CASSIFPRVSAGTGELFF. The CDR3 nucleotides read TGTGCCAGTAGTATATTTCCCCGTGTCTCCGCGGGCACCGGGGAGCTGTTTTTT.

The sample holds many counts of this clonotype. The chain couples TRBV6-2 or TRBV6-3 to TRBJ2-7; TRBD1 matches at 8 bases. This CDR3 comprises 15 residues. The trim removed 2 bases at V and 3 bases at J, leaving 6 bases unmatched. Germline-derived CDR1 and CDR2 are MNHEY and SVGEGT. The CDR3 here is CASSYQGQAYYEQYF. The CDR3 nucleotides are TGTGCCAGCAGTTACCAGGGACAGGCTTACTACGAGCAGTACTTC.

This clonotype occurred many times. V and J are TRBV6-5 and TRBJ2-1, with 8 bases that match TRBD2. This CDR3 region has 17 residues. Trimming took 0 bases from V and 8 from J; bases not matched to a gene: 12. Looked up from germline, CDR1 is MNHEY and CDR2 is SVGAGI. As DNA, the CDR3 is TGTGCCAGCAGTTACTCGGATTTCGGGGGGGGGCGGGATGAGCAGTTCTTC. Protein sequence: CASSYSDFGGGRDEQFF.

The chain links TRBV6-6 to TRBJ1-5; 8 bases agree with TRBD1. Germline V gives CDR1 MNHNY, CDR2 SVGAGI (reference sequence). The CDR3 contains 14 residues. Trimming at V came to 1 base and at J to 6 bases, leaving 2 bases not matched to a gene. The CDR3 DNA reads TGTGCCAGCAGTTACTTCCAGGGGGCTCAGCCCCAGCATTTT. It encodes CASSYFQGAQPQHF.

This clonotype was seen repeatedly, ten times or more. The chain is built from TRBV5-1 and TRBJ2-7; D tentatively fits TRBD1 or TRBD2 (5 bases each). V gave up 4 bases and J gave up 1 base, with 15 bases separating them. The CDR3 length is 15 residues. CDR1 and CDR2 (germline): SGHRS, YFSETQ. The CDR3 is CASSQGRDGSYEQYF. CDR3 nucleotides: TGCGCCAGCAGCCAAGGAAGGGACGGGTCCTACGAGCAGTACTTC.

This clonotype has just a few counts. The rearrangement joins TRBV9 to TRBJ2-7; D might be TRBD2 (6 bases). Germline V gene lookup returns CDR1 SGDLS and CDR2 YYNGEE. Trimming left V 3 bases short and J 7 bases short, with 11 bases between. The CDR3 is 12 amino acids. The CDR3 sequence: CASSGAGREQYF. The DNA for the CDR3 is TGTGCCAGCAGCGGGGCGGGGCGTGAGCAGTACTTC.

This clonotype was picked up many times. The CDR3, as DNA: TGTGCCAGCAGCCCGCGGCCCACAGATACGCAGTATTTT. It codes for CASSPRPTDTQYF. The chain is built from TRBV7-3 and TRBJ2-3, with D unclear. The germline V gene has CDR1 SGHTA and CDR2 FQGTGA. The CDR3 is 13 amino acids. The V end lost 5 bases, the J end lost 2 bases, and 8 bases lay between the germline ends.

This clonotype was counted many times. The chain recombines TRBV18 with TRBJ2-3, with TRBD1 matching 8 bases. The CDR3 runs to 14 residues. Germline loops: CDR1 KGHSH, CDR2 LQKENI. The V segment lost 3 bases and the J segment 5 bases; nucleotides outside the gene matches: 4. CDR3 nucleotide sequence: TGTGCCAGCTCACCGGCACAGGGGGGAGATACGCAGTATTTT. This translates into CASSPAQGGDTQYF.

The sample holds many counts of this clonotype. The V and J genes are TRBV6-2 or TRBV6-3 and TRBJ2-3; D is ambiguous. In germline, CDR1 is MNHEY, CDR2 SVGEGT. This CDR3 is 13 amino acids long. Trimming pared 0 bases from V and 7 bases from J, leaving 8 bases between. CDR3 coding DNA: TGTGCCAGCAGTTACTCGAGTGTGAATACGCAGTATTTT. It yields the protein CASSYSSVNTQYF.

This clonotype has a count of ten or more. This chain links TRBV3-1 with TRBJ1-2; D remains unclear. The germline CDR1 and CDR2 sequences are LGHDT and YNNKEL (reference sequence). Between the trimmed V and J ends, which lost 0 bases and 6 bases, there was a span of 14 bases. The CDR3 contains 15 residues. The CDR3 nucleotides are TGTGCCAGCAGCCAAGAGGTTCAAGCCTTTGATGGCTACACCTTC. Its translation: CASSQEVQAFDGYTF.

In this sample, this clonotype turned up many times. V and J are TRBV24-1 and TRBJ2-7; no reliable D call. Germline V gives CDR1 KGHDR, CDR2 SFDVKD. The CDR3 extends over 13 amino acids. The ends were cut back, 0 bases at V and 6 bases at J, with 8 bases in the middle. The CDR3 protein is CATSDLRNVEQYF. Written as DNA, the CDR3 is TGTGCCACCAGTGATTTGCGGAATGTCGAGCAGTACTTC.

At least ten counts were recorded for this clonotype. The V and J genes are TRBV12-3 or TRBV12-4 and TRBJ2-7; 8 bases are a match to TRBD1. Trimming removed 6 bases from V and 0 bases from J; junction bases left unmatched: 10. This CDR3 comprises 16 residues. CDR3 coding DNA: TGTGCCAGCAGACGATCAGGGGGCCAGGGCTCCTACGAGCAGTACTTC. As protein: CASRRSGGQGSYEQYF.

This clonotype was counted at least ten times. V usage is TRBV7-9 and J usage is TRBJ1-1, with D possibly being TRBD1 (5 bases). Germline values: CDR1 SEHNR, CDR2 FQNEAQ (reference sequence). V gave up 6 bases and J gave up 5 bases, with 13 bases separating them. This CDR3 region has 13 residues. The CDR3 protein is CASRKREGTEAFF. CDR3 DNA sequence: TGTGCCAGCAGGAAGCGGGAGGGGACTGAAGCTTTCTTT.

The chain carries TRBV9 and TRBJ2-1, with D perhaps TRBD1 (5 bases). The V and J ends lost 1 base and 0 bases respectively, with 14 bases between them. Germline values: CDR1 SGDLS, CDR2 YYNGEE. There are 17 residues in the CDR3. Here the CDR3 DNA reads TGTGCCAGCAGCGTAAACATCCAGGGAAGCTCCTACAATGAGCAGTTCTTC. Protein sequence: CASSVNIQGSSYNEQFF.

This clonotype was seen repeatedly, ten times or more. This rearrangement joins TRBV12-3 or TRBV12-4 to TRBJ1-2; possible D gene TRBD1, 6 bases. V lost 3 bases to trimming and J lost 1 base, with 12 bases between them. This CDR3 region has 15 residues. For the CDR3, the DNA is TGTGCCAGCAGTTTTGCGGGGGCCAGTAACTATGGCTACACCTTC. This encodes CASSFAGASNYGYTF.

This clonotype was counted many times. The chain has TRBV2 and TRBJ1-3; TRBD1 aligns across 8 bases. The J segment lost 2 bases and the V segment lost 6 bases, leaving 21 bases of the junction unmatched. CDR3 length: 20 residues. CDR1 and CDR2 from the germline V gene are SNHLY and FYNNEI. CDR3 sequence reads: CASRRGPGQERIEAGNTIYF. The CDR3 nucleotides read TGTGCCAGCAGGAGGGGACCGGGACAGGAGCGAATAGAGGCTGGAAACACCATATATTTT.

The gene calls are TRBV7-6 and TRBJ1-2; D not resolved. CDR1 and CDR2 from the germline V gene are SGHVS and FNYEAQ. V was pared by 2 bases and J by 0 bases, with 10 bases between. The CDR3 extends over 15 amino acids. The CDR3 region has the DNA TGTGCCAGCAGCTTACGAGGAGGGACTAACTATGGCTACACCTTC. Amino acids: CASSLRGGTNYGYTF.

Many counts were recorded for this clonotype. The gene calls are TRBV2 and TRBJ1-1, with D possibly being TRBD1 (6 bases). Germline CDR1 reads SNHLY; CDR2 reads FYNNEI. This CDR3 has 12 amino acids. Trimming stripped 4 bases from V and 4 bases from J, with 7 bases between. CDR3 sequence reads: CASSGQVTEAFF. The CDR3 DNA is TGTGCCAGCAGTGGACAGGTCACTGAAGCTTTCTTT.

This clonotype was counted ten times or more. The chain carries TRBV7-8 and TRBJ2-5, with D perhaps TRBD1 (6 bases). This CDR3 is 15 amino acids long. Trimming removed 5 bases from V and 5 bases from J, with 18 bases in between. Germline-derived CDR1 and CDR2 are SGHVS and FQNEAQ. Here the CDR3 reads CASSRRGTVVETQYF. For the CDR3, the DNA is TGTGCCAGCAGCCGTAGGGGGACGGTCGTGGAGACCCAGTACTTC.